This T cell receptor beta chain was identified during a study of OX40 agonist ivuxolimab in advanced cancers. For the study at large: The dose-escalation group included hepatocellular carcinoma, melanoma, renal cell carcinoma and head and neck cancer. Study observations and caveats: Among T cells, CD8+ cells averaged more expanded clones than CD4+ cells.

Assay: immunoSEQ multiplex PCR; the TCRdb copy retains only in-frame clones and omits some. The sample lists tens of thousands of clones, 65% to 85% occurring once. Points on this clone: Its cognate antigen is unknown.

Anyone with autoimmune disease history or systemic immunosuppression was excluded. Peripheral blood came from all dose cohorts at three timepoints. The CDR3 is 15 amino acids. V shed 6 bases, J shed 6 bases, and the junction held 9 bases outside the gene matches. Germline loops: CDR1 MNHNS, CDR2 SASEGT. V and J are TRBV6-1 and TRBJ2-2, with TRBD2 identical over 8 bases. This clonotype originated in an adult with an advanced solid tumor such as melanoma, head and neck, liver or kidney cancer. The sequences come from CD4+ or CD8+ T cells sorted from blood, collected in a trial of the OX40 agonist ivuxolimab. CDR3 DNA: TGTGCCAGCAGGGATAATAGCGGGGTCCCCGGGGAGCTGTTTTTT. Translating gives CASRDNSGVPGELFF.